This TCR beta chain was captured by sequencing in a study of graft-versus-host responses after intestinal transplantation. Method: immunoSEQ multiplex PCR; TCRdb's copy keeps in-frame clones and lacks some. The table shows 85,000 to 100,000 clones, with 85% to 90% occurring only once. The CDR3 runs to 16 residues. With 0 bases removed from V and 3 bases from J, the gap between germline ends came to 14 bases. Germline assignment: CDR1 MNHNS and CDR2 SASEGT. Note on this clone: The target antigen is unknown.

The chain couples TRBV6-1 to TRBJ1-2; no reliable D call. The material sequenced was unstimulated CD4+ T cells sorted from spleen or lymph node cells, taken before intestinal transplant. The TCR sequence derives from a human donor who received an intestinal transplant. DNA of the CDR3: TGTGCCAGCAGTGAAGCGAGAACCCCCCGGGACTATGGCTACACCTTC. As protein: CASSEARTPRDYGYTF.